This T cell receptor (beta chain) was profiled in a study of cytomegalovirus exposure and HLA in healthy donors. The wider study: The 95 to 150 validation repertoires were produced on the same platform as the 550 to 700 repertoires of the first cohort. This was reported in a later analysis. Whole-study findings and limits: Within the 120 validation repertoires, first-cohort TCR clusters tended to co-occur, according to a later analysis. With high specificity and sensitivity, the classifier reportedly diagnosed cytomegalovirus status.

With respect to this clone: Its antigen remains unknown.

The V end was cut by 11 bases, the J end by 4 bases, with 21 bases between. From germline, CDR1 is SNHLY and CDR2 FYNNEI. The length of the CDR3 is 14 residues. The repertoire was sequenced with immunoSEQ multiplex PCR; TCRdb's copy has only in-frame clones and lacks some. The repertoire holds over 100,000 clones, with nearly 90% as singletons. The chain employs TRBV2 and TRBJ2-7; TRBD1 is a possible D gene (6 bases). The specimen was PBMCs. The TCR was taken from a man aged 25-40 years in good health and CMV-seronegative. CDR3 bases: TGTGCCTTCCGACAGGCTAGCATAGTATACGAGCAGTACTTC. Amino acid sequence: CAFRQASIVYEQYF.